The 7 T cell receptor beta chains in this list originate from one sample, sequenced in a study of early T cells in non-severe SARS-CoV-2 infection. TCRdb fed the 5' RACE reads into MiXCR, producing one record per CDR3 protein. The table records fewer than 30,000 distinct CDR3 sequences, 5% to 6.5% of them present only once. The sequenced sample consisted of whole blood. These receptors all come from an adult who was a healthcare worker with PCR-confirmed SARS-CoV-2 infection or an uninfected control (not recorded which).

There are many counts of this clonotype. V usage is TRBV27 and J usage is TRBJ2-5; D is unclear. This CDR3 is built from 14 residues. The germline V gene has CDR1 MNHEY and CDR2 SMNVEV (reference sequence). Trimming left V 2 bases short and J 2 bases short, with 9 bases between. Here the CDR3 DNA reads TGTGCCAGCAGTTTACATGGCGCACAAGAGACCCAGTACTTC. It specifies CASSLHGAQETQYF.

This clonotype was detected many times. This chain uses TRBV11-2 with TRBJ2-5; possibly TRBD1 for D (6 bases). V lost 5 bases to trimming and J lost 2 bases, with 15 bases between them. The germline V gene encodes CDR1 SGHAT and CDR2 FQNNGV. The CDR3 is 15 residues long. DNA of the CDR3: TGTGCCAGCAGCCCCCTCCGGACAGCGCAAGAGACCCAGTACTTC. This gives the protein CASSPLRTAQETQYF. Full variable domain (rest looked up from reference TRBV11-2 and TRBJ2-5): EAGVAQSPRYKIIEKRQSVAFWCNPISGHATLYWYQQILGQGPKLLIQFQNNGVVDDSQLPKDRFSAERLKGVDSTLKIQPAKLEDSAVYLCASSPLRTAQETQYFGPGTRLLVL.

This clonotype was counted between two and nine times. CDR3 sequence reads: CASSYRETQYF. The CDR3 nucleotides read TGTGCCAGCAGTTACCGGGAGACCCAGTACTTC. This rearrangement joins TRBV6-5 to TRBJ2-5; no clear D gene. Between the trimmed V and J ends, which lost 2 bases and 5 bases, there was a span of 3 bases. CDR3 length: 11 residues. The germline V gene has CDR1 MNHEY and CDR2 SVGAGI.

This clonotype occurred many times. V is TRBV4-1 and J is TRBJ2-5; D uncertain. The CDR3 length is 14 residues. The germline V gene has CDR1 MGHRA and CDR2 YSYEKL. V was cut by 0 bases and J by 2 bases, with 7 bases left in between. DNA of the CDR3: TGCGCCAGCAGCCAAGATATTCTACAAGAGACCCAGTACTTC. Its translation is CASSQDILQETQYF.

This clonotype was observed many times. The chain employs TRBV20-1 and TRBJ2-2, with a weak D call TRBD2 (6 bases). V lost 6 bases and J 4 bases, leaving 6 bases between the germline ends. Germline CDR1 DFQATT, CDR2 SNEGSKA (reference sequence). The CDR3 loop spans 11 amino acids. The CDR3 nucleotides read TGCAGTGCCGGGGGCACCGGGGAGCTGTTTTTT. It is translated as CSAGGTGELFF.

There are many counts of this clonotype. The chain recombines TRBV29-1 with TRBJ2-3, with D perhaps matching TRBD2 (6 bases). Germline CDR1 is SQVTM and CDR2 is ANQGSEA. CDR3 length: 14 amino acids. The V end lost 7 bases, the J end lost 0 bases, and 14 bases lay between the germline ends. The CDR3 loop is CSEAVGGSTDTQYF. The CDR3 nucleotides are TGCAGCGAGGCGGTCGGGGGAAGCACAGATACGCAGTATTTT.

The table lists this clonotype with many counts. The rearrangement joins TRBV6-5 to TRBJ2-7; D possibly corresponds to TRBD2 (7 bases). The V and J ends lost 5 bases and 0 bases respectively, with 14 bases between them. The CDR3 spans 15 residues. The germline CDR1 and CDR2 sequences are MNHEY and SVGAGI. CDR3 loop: CASSVFRGASYEQYF. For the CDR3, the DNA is TGTGCCAGCAGTGTCTTCCGGGGGGCCTCCTACGAGCAGTACTTC.